This T cell receptor (beta chain) was profiled in a study of blood T cell repertoires in COVID-19. Study-wide background: Sources were T cells, B-cell-depleted T cells, or PBMCs; the material itself was cDNA or gDNA.

Seattle cases were enrolled at active infection and followed longitudinally. This clone showed up just a few times. The CDR3 length is 13 residues. V lost 3 bases to trimming and J lost 5 bases; unmatched junction nucleotides: 3. The V gene's germline CDR1 is LNHDA and CDR2 SQIVND (reference sequence). Clones were sequenced by immunoSEQ multiplex PCR, and TCRdb holds only the in-frame ones, with some missing. The profile shows 200,000 to 300,000 clones, nearly 95% of them singletons. The chain uses TRBV19 and TRBJ2-7; 8 nucleotides align to TRBD1. The origin of this receptor is a young man with COVID-19, enrolled during active disease. Material for sequencing was peripheral blood. The CDR3 protein is CASSIQGADEQYF. The CDR3 DNA follows: TGTGCCAGTAGTATCCAGGGGGCAGACGAGCAGTACTTC.